Below are 19 T cell receptor beta chains sequenced from a single sample in a study of CD8 T cells in ankylosing spondylitis. TCRdb analysed the 5' RACE reads with MiXCR anew, one entry per CDR3 protein. Here the sample spans some 130,000 distinct CDR3 sequences, 5.5% to 7.5% being singletons. Sequencing was performed on blood, either unsorted or a sorted T cell fraction (not recorded which). All receptors derive from a female donor with ankylosing spondylitis or in good health (not recorded which).

This clonotype came up many times. The chain links TRBV20-1 to TRBJ2-5; possible D gene TRBD2, 5 bases. The CDR3 runs to 14 residues. Trimming took 0 bases from V and 0 from J, leaving 8 bases between them. CDR1 and CDR2 (germline): DFQATT, SNEGSKA (reference sequence). The CDR3 protein is CSARDRGYQETQYF. The CDR3 region has the DNA TGCAGTGCTAGAGATCGGGGTTACCAAGAGACCCAGTACTTC.

This clonotype occurred many times. The J gene is TRBJ2-4, the V gene TRBV7-2, with TRBD1 identical over 10 bases. The CDR3 sequence is 15 residues long. V was clipped by 2 bases and J by 7 bases; unmatched bases: 5. Germline loops: CDR1 SGHTA, CDR2 FQGNSA. In DNA, the CDR3 is TGTGCCAGCAGCTTATTCGGGACAGGGGTTAACATTCAGTACTTC. It is translated as CASSLFGTGVNIQYF. Full variable domain (missing parts from reference TRBV7-2 and TRBJ2-4): GAGVSQSPSNKVTEKGKDVELRCDPISGHTALYWYRQSLGQGLEFLIYFQGNSAPDKSGLPSDRFSAERTGGSVSTLTIQRTQQEDSAVYLCASSLFGTGVNIQYFGAGTRLSVL.

This clonotype came up many times. The rearrangement links TRBV5-1 to TRBJ2-1; perhaps TRBD2 as D (6 bases). Germline lookup yields CDR1 SGHRS and CDR2 YFSETQ. Trimming cost V 5 bases and J 0 bases, with 12 bases left between them. The length of the CDR3 is 15 residues. The CDR3 DNA is TGCGCCAGCAGTCGGACTATAAGCTCCTACAATGAGCAGTTCTTC. This encodes CASSRTISSYNEQFF. Full variable domain (missing parts from reference TRBV5-1 and TRBJ2-1): KAGVTQTPRYLIKTRGQQVTLSCSPISGHRSVSWYQQTPGQGLQFLFEYFSETQRNKGNFPGRFSGRQFSNSRSEMNVSTLELGDSALYLCASSRTISSYNEQFFGPGTRLTVL.

V is TRBV7-9 and J is TRBJ2-1, with no clear D. V dropped 0 bases and J dropped 6 bases, with 9 bases sitting between them. This CDR3 has 14 residues. Germline V CDR1 and CDR2: SEHNR, FQNEAQ (reference sequence). CDR3 sequence reads: CASSLATIFNEQFF. For the CDR3, the DNA is TGTGCCAGCAGCTTAGCGACCATCTTCAATGAGCAGTTCTTC.

This clonotype was seen repeatedly, ten times or more. The chain is built from TRBV7-6 and TRBJ2-2; 11 bases align to TRBD2. CDR3 size: 15 residues. The V gene's germline CDR1 is SGHVS and CDR2 FNYEAQ. Unmatched junction bases numbered 4, after V lost 3 bases and J lost 7 bases. CDR3 DNA: TGTGCCAGCAGCTTCTCTAGCGGGGGGCACGGGGAGCTGTTTTTT. Protein product: CASSFSSGGHGELFF.

V usage is TRBV6-1 and J usage is TRBJ2-1; D unresolved. The germline V and J ends were trimmed by 5 bases and 9 bases, with 17 bases remaining between them. Per the germline V gene, CDR1 is MNHNS and CDR2 is SASEGT. This CDR3 has 14 residues. The CDR3 here is CASSNDWVLGEQFF. The CDR3 coding sequence is TGTGCCAGCAGTAATGATTGGGTTTTGGGTGAGCAGTTCTTC.

Comment on this clonotype: A much more abundant neighbour one base away suggests this may be a read error. The conserved phenylalanine or tryptophan is not found at the CDR3 terminus, so this likely reflects a read error. The CDR3 bases are TGTGCCAGCAGCTTTTTAGCGGGGGGGCCTGTGGGGGAGCTGTTTATT. It codes for CASSFLAGGPVGELFI. The J gene is TRBJ2-2, the V gene TRBV7-8; 11 bases are a match to TRBD2. The CDR3 has 16 residues. V was pared by 3 bases and J by 8 bases, with 8 bases of the junction left unmatched. Germline assignment: CDR1 SGHVS and CDR2 FQNEAQ.

Many counts were recorded for this clonotype. V and J are TRBV25-1 and TRBJ2-2, with 7 bases identical to TRBD2. The CDR3 spans 17 residues. Losses at the gene ends were 2 bases for V and 4 bases for J; bases not matched to a gene: 10. Germline CDR1 reads MGHDK; CDR2 reads SYGVNS. CDR3 nucleotides: TGTGCCAGCAGTGAAAACAAAGGACTAGTAACCACCGGGGAGCTGTTTTTT. It translates to CASSENKGLVTTGELFF.

This clonotype was recorded at least ten times. The chain is built from TRBV28 and TRBJ2-1; 9 bases are shared with TRBD1. This CDR3 region has 14 residues. The germline gives CDR1 MDHEN, CDR2 SYDVKM. With V trimmed by 6 bases and J by 7 bases, 7 bases remained unmatched. The DNA for the CDR3 is TGTGCCAGCAGAGGGACAGGGACGAGTAATGAGCAGTTCTTC. This translates into CASRGTGTSNEQFF.

This clonotype was seen only a few times. The V call is TRBV30, the J call TRBJ1-1; TRBD1 is a possible D gene (5 bases). The CDR3 consists of 13 residues. Germline CDR1 GTSNPN, CDR2 SVGIG (reference sequence). Between the trimmed V and J ends, which lost 3 bases and 7 bases, there was a span of 15 bases. In nucleotides, the CDR3 is TGTGCCTGGAGCCGAGAGGTGCAGGGTGAAGCTTTCTTT. This encodes CAWSREVQGEAFF. Based on the CDR3 plus reference TRBV30 and TRBJ1-1, the full variable domain is SQTIHQWPATLVQPVGSPLSLECTVEGTSNPNLYWYRQAAGRGLQLLFYSVGIGQISSEVPQNLSASRPQDRQFILSSKKLLLSDSGFYLCAWSREVQGEAFFGQGTRLTVV.

The chain couples TRBV7-2 to TRBJ1-2; possible D gene TRBD1, 5 bases. V dropped 3 bases and J dropped 7 bases, with 15 bases sitting between them. The CDR3 runs to 14 residues. Germline V CDR1 and CDR2: SGHTA, FQGNSA. This CDR3 reads CASSLDEGLGGYTF. DNA of the CDR3: TGTGCCAGCAGCTTGGATGAGGGGTTGGGTGGCTACACCTTC.

Ten or more counts support this clonotype. This sequence joins TRBV24-1 and TRBJ1-2, with 12 bases identical to TRBD1. V trimming: 4 bases; J trimming: 2 bases; junction bases outside the gene matches: 7. Germline V CDR1 and CDR2: KGHDR, SFDVKD. The CDR3 runs 17 residues. The CDR3 DNA follows: TGTGCCACCAGTGACCCCGGGACAGGGGGCACCAACTATGGCTACACCTTC. This sequence encodes CATSDPGTGGTNYGYTF.

This clonotype was observed many times. The chain is built from TRBV20-1 and TRBJ2-1, with no clear D. Germline V gene lookup returns CDR1 DFQATT and CDR2 SNEGSKA (reference sequence). V lost 3 bases and J lost 10, with 10 bases in between. The CDR3 runs 11 residues. CDR3 protein: CSASQVDEQFF. CDR3 DNA: TGCAGTGCTAGTCAGGTGGACGAGCAGTTCTTC.

This clonotype was detected a few times. V usage is TRBV7-9 and J usage is TRBJ2-1; no reliable D call. The CDR3 runs 12 residues. Between the trimmed V and J ends, which lost 4 bases and 5 bases, there was a span of 6 bases. Germline CDR1 is SEHNR and CDR2 is FQNEAQ (reference sequence). The CDR3 DNA sequence: TGTGCCAGCAGCTCTCTAAACAATGAGCAGTTCTTC. Its translation: CASSSLNNEQFF.

The chain couples TRBV18 to TRBJ2-7; the D call may be TRBD1 or TRBD2 (5 bases each). The CDR3 extends over 14 amino acids. Looked up from germline, CDR1 is KGHSH and CDR2 is LQKENI. Trimming took 5 bases from V and 7 from J, leaving 18 bases between them. For the CDR3, the DNA is TGTGCCAGCTCATCTTCCGGGACCCCGGGGGAGCAGTACTTC. Translated, it gives CASSSSGTPGEQYF.

This clonotype was detected ten times or more. The rearrangement links TRBV2 to TRBJ2-2, with unresolved D. Trimming took off 2 bases at V and 4 bases at J, with 5 bases between the two ends. CDR3 length equals 13 residues. In germline, CDR1 is SNHLY, CDR2 FYNNEI. The CDR3 loop reads CASSELFTGELFF. CDR3 sequence (DNA): TGTGCCAGCAGTGAACTCTTCACCGGGGAGCTGTTTTTT.

This clonotype was recorded at least ten times. The chain combines TRBV20-1 with TRBJ2-3; 8 positions match TRBD2. Unmatched junction bases numbered 6, after V lost 1 base and J lost 0 bases. Germline V gives CDR1 DFQATT, CDR2 SNEGSKA (reference sequence). The CDR3 length is 16 residues. The CDR3 DNA follows: TGCAGTGCTAGAGCGAAACTAGCGGCTAGCACAGATACGCAGTATTTT. Protein sequence: CSARAKLAASTDTQYF.

This clonotype has at least ten counts. The rearrangement links TRBV18 to TRBJ2-2; a possible D gene is TRBD1 (5 bases). Trimming stripped 5 bases from V and 3 bases from J, with 16 bases between. The CDR3 has 16 amino acids. Germline V gene sequence: CDR1 KGHSH, CDR2 LQKENI. This CDR3 reads CASSAIQGYDTGELFF. The CDR3 coding sequence is TGTGCCAGCTCAGCAATCCAGGGATACGACACCGGGGAGCTGTTTTTT. Full variable domain (outside the CDR3, taken from reference TRBV18 and TRBJ2-2): NAGVMQNPRHLVRRRGQEARLRCSPMKGHSHVYWYRQLPEEGLKFMVYLQKENIIDESGMPKERFSAEFPKEGPSILRIQQVVRGDSAAYFCASSAIQGYDTGELFFGEGSRLTVL.

At least ten counts were recorded for this clonotype. One end of the junction does not line up with germline, which may come from a read error. The chain combines TRBV20-1 with TRBJ2-7; unclear D gene. CDR1 DFQATT and CDR2 SNEGSKA come from the germline V gene (reference sequence). This CDR3 has 14 amino acids. CDR3 sequence: CSARALGSSNEQYF. For the CDR3, the DNA is TGCAGTGCCAGAGCTCTGGGTTCGAGCAACGAGCAGTACTTC.